The sequence of this TCR beta chain was determined in a study of T cell repertoires in cytomegalovirus infection. Whole-study context: HLA-B-restricted CMV epitopes that are well studied, plus recently identified HLA-C-restricted ones, were used by the study. The public TCR beta signatures pointed to both CMV infection and matching HLA type. Whole-study findings and limits: The ex vivo response was dominated by HLA-C-restricted CMV-specific TCR beta clonotypes.

On this clonotype itself: Its antigen is as yet unknown.

Via MiXCR, TCRdb re-called the reads, giving one row per CDR3 protein. Of roughly 500,000 distinct CDR3 sequences listed, 33% were seen once; the top ten hold 17%. This specimen was cultured PBMCs, taken from culture after CMV antigen stimulation. The TCR was taken from a human donor in good health (CMV status not recorded). Some clones in this sample may be carry-over from other donors' samples.

The CDR3 nucleotides read TGTGCCAGCAGAGCGGACAGTAACCGCAATCAGCCCCAGCATTTT. Residues: CASRADSNRNQPQHF. The V call is TRBV7-2, the J call TRBJ1-5; D perhaps matches TRBD1 (6 bases). The CDR3 covers 15 residues. Germline CDR1 reads SGHTA; CDR2 reads FQGNSA. V lost 6 bases and J lost 2, with 14 bases in between.